Below, 15 T cell receptor beta chains from the same sample are listed, as sequenced in a study of T cell responses to AZD1222 COVID-19 vaccine. Data came from immunoSEQ multiplex PCR; TCRdb stores just in-frame clones and leaves some out. The table lists fewer than 200,000 clones, 88% of them singletons. This specimen consisted of peripheral blood, obtained 28 days after the second AZD1222 dose. These receptors all come from an adult who received the AZD1222 COVID-19 vaccine.

The chain links TRBV19 to TRBJ1-3; TRBD1 matches 8 bases. Trimming removed 7 bases from V and 4 bases from J; junction bases left unmatched: 9. Germline values: CDR1 LNHDA, CDR2 SQIVND (reference sequence). The CDR3 consists of 15 residues. The CDR3 DNA follows: TGTGCCAGTAAAAAACGGACAGGGTCAGGAAACACCATATATTTT. It codes for CASKKRTGSGNTIYF.

The chain couples TRBV9 to TRBJ1-4, with 9 bases matching TRBD1. The trim removed 0 bases at V and 6 bases at J, leaving 3 bases unmatched. Germline V lookup: CDR1 SGDLS, CDR2 YYNGEE. The CDR3 length is 15 residues. CDR3 region: CASSVEGTGYEKLFF. The CDR3 DNA reads as TGTGCCAGCAGCGTAGAGGGGACAGGGTATGAAAAACTGTTTTTT.

The chain has TRBV15 and TRBJ1-5; 7 nucleotides line up with TRBD1. CDR1 LNHNV and CDR2 YYDKDF come from the germline V gene (reference sequence). V was clipped by 3 bases and J by 5 bases; unmatched bases: 4. This CDR3 spans 14 amino acids. This CDR3 is CATSSDRVDQPQHF. The CDR3 bases are TGTGCCACCAGCAGTGACAGGGTAGATCAGCCCCAGCATTTT.

The chain recombines TRBV25-1 with TRBJ1-5; a weak D match, TRBD1 (5 bases). The V gene's germline CDR1 is MGHDK and CDR2 SYGVNS. This CDR3 spans 15 amino acids. Deletions cut 2 bases from V and 3 bases from J, with 11 bases between. The CDR3 DNA reads TGTGCCAGCAGTGAAGGGTCAGGGATCAATCAGCCCCAGCATTTT. Translating it yields CASSEGSGINQPQHF.

The chain joins TRBV23-1 to TRBJ1-4, with D unclear. TRBV23-1 is sorted into the ORF group, with uncertain function. Trimming removed 0 bases at V and 5 bases at J, with 13 bases between. CDR3 length: 16 residues. CDR3 amino acids: CASSQSLWQWNEKLFF. The CDR3 DNA follows: TGCGCCAGCAGTCAATCATTGTGGCAGTGGAATGAAAAACTGTTTTTT.

V is TRBV4-3 and J is TRBJ1-5, with TRBD1 matching over 11 bases. With V trimmed by 0 bases and J by 5 bases, 9 bases remained unmatched. The V gene's germline CDR1 is LGHNA and CDR2 YSLEER. The CDR3 consists of 18 residues. CDR3 nucleotides: TGCGCCAGCAGCCAAGAGTACCGCAGGGGACAGGGGGATCAGCCCCAGCATTTT. Protein sequence: CASSQEYRRGQGDQPQHF.

CDR3 bases: TGTGCCTGGAGTGTAACGACTCTTGGGGGTCAAGCTTTCTTT. Protein sequence: CAWSVTTLGGQAFF. The chain recombines TRBV30 with TRBJ1-1; possibly TRBD1 for D (5 bases). The germline CDR1 and CDR2 sequences are GTSNPN and SVGIG (reference sequence). The CDR3 has 14 residues. V was trimmed by 0 bases and J by 9 bases, leaving 17 bases between them.

The rearrangement joins TRBV9 to TRBJ1-3; no clear D. Trimming cost V 0 bases and J 2 bases, with 9 bases left between them. The CDR3 contains 15 residues. Germline V CDR1 and CDR2: SGDLS, YYNGEE. The DNA for the CDR3 is TGTGCCAGCAGCGTAGGGGGTCCACCTGGAAACACCATATATTTT. The encoded protein is CASSVGGPPGNTIYF. Full variable domain (outside the CDR3, taken from reference TRBV9 and TRBJ1-3): DSGVTQTPKHLITATGQRVTLRCSPRSGDLSVYWYQQSLDQGLQFLIQYYNGEERAKGNILERFSAQQFPDLHSELNLSSLELGDSALYFCASSVGGPPGNTIYFGEGSWLTVV.

The chain links TRBV7-2 to TRBJ1-2, with D uncertain. This CDR3 has 16 residues. Germline V gene lookup returns CDR1 SGHTA and CDR2 FQGNSA. The ends were cut back, 1 base at V and 8 bases at J, with 20 bases in the middle. The CDR3 loop reads CASSLVNTIPPGGYTF. DNA for the CDR3: TGTGCCAGCAGCTTAGTTAACACAATCCCTCCCGGGGGCTACACCTTC.

V usage is TRBV19 and J usage is TRBJ2-1; D is undetermined. Germline V lookup: CDR1 LNHDA, CDR2 SQIVND (reference sequence). V gave up 5 bases and J gave up 4 bases, with 12 bases separating them. The CDR3 has 14 residues. CDR3 bases: TGTGCCAGTAGTGCCCCCCCTCTATACAATGAGCAGTTCTTC. It encodes CASSAPPLYNEQFF.

The table lists this clone with a count of one. The chain recombines TRBV10-1 with TRBJ2-5; no firm D call. V was shortened by 4 bases and J by 5 bases, with 8 bases between the two germline ends. The CDR3 consists of 12 residues. Germline V lookup: CDR1 WNHNN, CDR2 SYGVQD (reference sequence). CDR3 residues: CASSVVWETQYF. CDR3 sequence (DNA): TGCGCCAGCAGTGTAGTTTGGGAGACCCAGTACTTC.

Regarding this clone: Distinct nucleotide sequences in the sample also encode this CDR3. The chain combines TRBV4-2 with TRBJ1-5, with D perhaps matching TRBD1 (5 bases). Trimming left V 3 bases short and J 1 base short, with 10 bases between. This CDR3 is built from 15 residues. CDR1 is LGHNA, CDR2 YNFKEQ, per germline. The CDR3 is CASSQGTASNQPQHF. The CDR3 region has the DNA TGTGCCAGCAGCCAGGGGACGGCAAGCAATCAGCCCCAGCATTTT.

The gene calls are TRBV19 and TRBJ2-7; 7 bases agree with TRBD1. Trimming cost V 6 bases and J 5 bases; bases outside gene matches: 13. The CDR3 extends over 15 amino acids. Germline CDR1 reads LNHDA; CDR2 reads SQIVND (reference sequence). The CDR3 DNA reads TGTGCCAGTAGCGGACCGACAGGGAGATTGAACGAGCAGTACTTC. It encodes CASSGPTGRLNEQYF.

The chain couples TRBV5-1 to TRBJ2-7; the D gene is possibly TRBD2 (5 bases). CDR3 length: 13 amino acids. CDR1 is SGHRS and CDR2 is YFSETQ in the germline V gene. Deletions cut 3 bases from V and 6 bases from J, with 13 bases between. The CDR3 protein is CASSSNAAGEQYF. The CDR3 bases are TGCGCCAGCAGCTCGAATGCGGCGGGCGAGCAGTACTTC. The entire variable domain, with the rest obtained from reference TRBV5-1 and TRBJ2-7, is as follows: KAGVTQTPRYLIKTRGQQVTLSCSPISGHRSVSWYQQTPGQGLQFLFEYFSETQRNKGNFPGRFSGRQFSNSRSEMNVSTLELGDSALYLCASSSNAAGEQYFGPGTRLTVT.

The chain couples TRBV19 to TRBJ1-1; D may be TRBD1 (6 bases). CDR3 size: 15 residues. CDR1 is LNHDA, CDR2 SQIVND, per germline (reference sequence). V lost 3 bases and J lost 0, with 11 bases in between. The CDR3 loop is CASSISGQMNTEAFF. DNA of the CDR3: TGTGCCAGTAGTATCTCAGGACAGATGAACACTGAAGCTTTCTTT.